This TCR beta chain appears in the sequencing data of a study of regulatory T cells in long-lasting Graves disease. This sample's time point: persistent/refractory GD, antithyroid drugs over 5 years with positive TRAb. Researchers made the TCR library from RNA that was extracted from PBMCs. The CDR3 is made up of 11 amino acids. Germline V gives CDR1 DFQATT, CDR2 SNEGSKA (reference sequence). In building TCR beta libraries, iRepertoire HTBI primers were used together with Arm-PCR of CDR3 regions. From the multiplex PCR reads, TCRdb called clonotypes with MiXCR, one entry per CDR3 protein. The sample has 400,000 to 450,000 distinct CDR3 sequences; around 22% are singletons. This clonotype was counted at least ten times.

Specimen: peripheral blood mononuclear cells (PBMCs), collected when the disease was refractory, from a patient treated with antithyroid drugs. The gene calls are TRBV20-1 and TRBJ1-2; no reliable D call. The TCR originated in a female donor with Graves disease. The CDR3 DNA is TGCAGCCTAGGCGGGGTGGCTGGCTACACCTTC. Its protein is CSLGGVAGYTF.